These T cell receptor beta chains were read from a single sample in a study of T cell repertoires in cytomegalovirus infection. TCRdb itself ran the reads through MiXCR, one entry per CDR3 protein. This table holds under 200,000 distinct CDR3 sequences, roughly 9.8% found once. The sample taken for sequencing was PBMCs. The origin of the receptors is a human donor in good health (CMV status not recorded). Some clones in this sample may be carry-over from other donors' samples. The CDR3 runs from the conserved cysteine through the conserved F or W. A D gene is named only where the DNA matches it firmly. Clone size is stated in some rows and not others, as once, few, many or a class when expanded.

many | TRBJ2-7 | TRBD2 | TRBV7-2 | TGTGCCAGCAGCCTAGCGGGAGGGCCACAGGTCGAGCAGTACTTC | CASSLAGGPQVEQYF
- | TRBJ2-5 | - | TRBV20-1 | TGCAGTGCTAGAGGTCTAGAGCTGCGAGAGACCCAGTACTTC | CSARGLELRETQYF
- | TRBJ1-1 | - | TRBV11-1 | TGTGCCAGCAGCCGTCGGGGGGCGAATAAAAACACTGAAGCTTTCTTT | CASSRRGANKNTEAFF
many | TRBJ2-3 | TRBD2 | TRBV7-8 | TGTGCCAGCAGCGATGGGACTAGCGGGAAAGTCGTAGATACGCAGTATTTT | CASSDGTSGKVVDTQYF
many | TRBJ1-1 | - | TRBV25-1 | TGTGCCAGCAAAAAAGCCGGAGCGAACACTGAAGCTTTCTTT | CASKKAGANTEAFF
many | TRBJ2-3 | TRBD2 | TRBV7-6 | TGTGCCAGCAGCCCCTGGACGGCTAGCGGGAGCACAGATACGCAGTATTTT | CASSPWTASGSTDTQYF
few | TRBJ1-1 | - | TRBV7-2 | TGTGCCAGCAGCTTCTCCAGTGAAGCTTTCTTT | CASSFSSEAFF
few | TRBJ1-2 | TRBD1 | TRBV28 | TGTGCCAGCAGTTCGGGACAGGCGAGTTATGGCTACACCTTC | CASSSGQASYGYTF
many | TRBJ2-7 | - | TRBV12-3/TRBV12-4 | TGTGCCAGCAGTCTCCACCAGGGGATCCACGAGCAGTACTTC | CASSLHQGIHEQYF
few | TRBJ1-2 | - | TRBV14 | TGTGCCAGCAGCCAAGCCTCAGGGGCAGGCTATGGCTGCACCTTC | CASSQASGAGYGCTF
many | TRBJ1-6 | TRBD1 | TRBV29-1 | TGCAGCGTGAAGACAGGGGGCCATTCACCCCTCCACTTT | CSVKTGGHSPLHF
once | TRBJ2-7 | TRBD1 | TRBV27 | TGTGCCAGCAGTCCAACAGGACAGGGTCAGTACTTC | CASSPTGQGQYF
- | TRBJ2-5 | TRBD1 | TRBV28 | TGTGCCAGCAGTTTACCCACAGGGGGGCAAGAGACCCAGTACTTC | CASSLPTGGQETQYF
few | TRBJ2-7 | TRBD2 | TRBV30 | TGTGCCTGGAGTGTTGGCGGGGGGGCTTACGAGCAGTACTTC | CAWSVGGGAYEQYF
many | TRBJ2-1 | TRBD1 | TRBV7-2 | TGTGCCAGCAGCTTAAGACGACAGGGGTCCTACAATGAGCAGTTCTTC | CASSLRRQGSYNEQFF
many | TRBJ2-3 | - | TRBV6-2/TRBV6-3 | TGTGCCAGCAGTTCCGTGACTACGACAGATACGCAGTATTTT | CASSSVTTTDTQYF
- | TRBJ1-2 | - | TRBV7-9 | TGTGCCAGCAGCTCATACATACTGAGCTATGGCTACACCTTC | CASSSYILSYGYTF
many | TRBJ1-5 | - | TRBV24-1 | TGTGCCACCGATTCGGGGCAAAATCAGCCCCAGCATTTT | CATDSGQNQPQHF
- | TRBJ1-1 | - | TRBV25-1 | TGTGCCAGCAGTGAATCCCATTTCCACCGGAGGGACACTGAAGCTTTCTTT | CASSESHFHRRDTEAFF
- | TRBJ1-4 | TRBD1 | TRBV7-9 | TGTGCCAGCAGCTGGGACAGCAGGCCGGGCGAAAAACTGTTTTTT | CASSWDSRPGEKLFF